A single sample gave rise to the 4 T cell receptor beta chains below, sequenced in a study of blood T cell repertoires in COVID-19. Using immunoSEQ multiplex PCR, the repertoire was profiled, and TCRdb retains in-frame clones only, with some absent. The data show over 200,000 clones, around 80% seen once. The source material was peripheral blood. The receptor source for this set is a human donor in a cohort sampled during active COVID-19.

The chain combines TRBV19 with TRBJ2-7, with 7 nucleotides matching TRBD2. This CDR3 contains 15 residues. The V gene end was trimmed by 3 bases and the J gene end by 6 bases; junction bases not matched to a gene: 11. The V gene's germline CDR1 is LNHDA and CDR2 SQIVND (reference sequence). The CDR3 region is CASSISSGDLSEQYF. In DNA, the CDR3 is TGTGCCAGTAGTATCTCTAGCGGAGACCTTTCCGAGCAGTACTTC.

V usage is TRBV27 and J usage is TRBJ1-4; TRBD1 is a possible D gene (6 bases). This CDR3 comprises 14 residues. Per germline, CDR1 MNHEY and CDR2 SMNVEV (reference sequence). Trimming pared 5 bases from V and 8 bases from J, leaving 15 bases between. CDR3: CASSPGTSFEKLFF. In DNA, the CDR3 is TGTGCCAGCAGTCCAGGGACAAGTTTCGAAAAACTGTTTTTT. Together with reference TRBV27 and TRBJ1-4, the CDR3 gives the full variable domain: EAQVTQNPRYLITVTGKKLTVTCSQNMNHEYMSWYRQDPGLGLRQIYYSMNVEVTDKGDVPEGYKVSRKEKRNFPLILESPSPNQTSLYFCASSPGTSFEKLFFGSGTQLSVL.

The rearrangement joins TRBV6-5 to TRBJ1-2, with TRBD1 identical over 8 bases. The trim removed 6 bases at V and 0 bases at J, leaving 6 bases unmatched. The CDR3 extends over 15 amino acids. The germline gives CDR1 MNHEY, CDR2 SVGAGI. The CDR3 DNA reads as TGTGCCAGCAGGACGGACAGGGAAGCTAACTATGGCTACACCTTC. It encodes CASRTDREANYGYTF.

This rearrangement joins TRBV9 to TRBJ2-7; D perhaps matches TRBD2 (5 bases). This CDR3 is built from 14 residues. V was trimmed by 0 bases and J by 1 base, leaving 8 bases between them. Germline V gene sequence: CDR1 SGDLS, CDR2 YYNGEE. This chain's CDR3 is CASSVAERSYEQYF. DNA of the CDR3: TGTGCCAGCAGCGTAGCTGAGCGGTCCTACGAGCAGTACTTC. Full variable domain (missing parts from reference TRBV9 and TRBJ2-7): DSGVTQTPKHLITATGQRVTLRCSPRSGDLSVYWYQQSLDQGLQFLIQYYNGEERAKGNILERFSAQQFPDLHSELNLSSLELGDSALYFCASSVAERSYEQYFGPGTRLTVT.